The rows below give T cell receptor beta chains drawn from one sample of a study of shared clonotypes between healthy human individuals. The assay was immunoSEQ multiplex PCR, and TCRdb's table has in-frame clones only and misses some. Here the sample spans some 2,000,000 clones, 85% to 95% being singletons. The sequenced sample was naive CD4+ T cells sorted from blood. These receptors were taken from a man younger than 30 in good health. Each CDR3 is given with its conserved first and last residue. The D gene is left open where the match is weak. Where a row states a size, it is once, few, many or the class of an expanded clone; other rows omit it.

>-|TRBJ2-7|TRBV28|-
CASSLSLPGEQYF
TGTGCCAGCAGTTTAAGTCTTCCAGGCGAGCAGTACTTC
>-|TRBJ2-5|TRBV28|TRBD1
CASRAPGTGLETQYF
TGTGCCAGCAGAGCTCCCGGGACAGGGCTAGAGACCCAGTACTTC
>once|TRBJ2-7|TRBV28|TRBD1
CASSSPQGQGAYEQYF
TGTGCCAGCAGCTCGCCTCAGGGACAGGGGGCCTACGAGCAGTACTTC
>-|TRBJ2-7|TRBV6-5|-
CASSYSRAGPYEQYF
TGTGCCAGCAGTTACTCGCGCGCCGGTCCCTACGAGCAGTACTTC
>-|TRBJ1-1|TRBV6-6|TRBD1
CASSDTGAGAFF
TGTGCCAGCAGTGACACAGGGGCGGGAGCTTTCTTT
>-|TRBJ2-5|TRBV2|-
CASSDGGGAGLETQYF
TGTGCCAGCAGTGACGGCGGGGGCGCAGGTCTAGAGACCCAGTACTTC
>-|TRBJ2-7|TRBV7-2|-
CASSLSSTLSYEQYF
TGTGCCAGCAGCTTATCATCGACACTGTCCTACGAGCAGTACTTC
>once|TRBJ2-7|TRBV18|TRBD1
CASSPVGPGQGTYEQYF
TGTGCCAGCTCACCAGTAGGCCCGGGACAGGGGACCTACGAGCAGTACTTC
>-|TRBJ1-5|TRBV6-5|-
CASRSVDNSNQPQHF
TGTGCCAGCAGATCGGTAGATAATAGCAATCAGCCCCAGCATTTT
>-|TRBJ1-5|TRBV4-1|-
CASSQETGGRPNQPQHF
TGCGCCAGCAGCCAAGAAACAGGAGGTAGGCCCAATCAGCCCCAGCATTTT
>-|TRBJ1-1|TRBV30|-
CAWTGRAGTEAFF
TGTGCCTGGACAGGCCGGGCTGGGACTGAAGCTTTCTTT
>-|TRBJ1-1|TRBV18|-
CASSPGHPNTEAFF
TGTGCCAGCTCCCCGGGACATCCGAACACTGAAGCTTTCTTT